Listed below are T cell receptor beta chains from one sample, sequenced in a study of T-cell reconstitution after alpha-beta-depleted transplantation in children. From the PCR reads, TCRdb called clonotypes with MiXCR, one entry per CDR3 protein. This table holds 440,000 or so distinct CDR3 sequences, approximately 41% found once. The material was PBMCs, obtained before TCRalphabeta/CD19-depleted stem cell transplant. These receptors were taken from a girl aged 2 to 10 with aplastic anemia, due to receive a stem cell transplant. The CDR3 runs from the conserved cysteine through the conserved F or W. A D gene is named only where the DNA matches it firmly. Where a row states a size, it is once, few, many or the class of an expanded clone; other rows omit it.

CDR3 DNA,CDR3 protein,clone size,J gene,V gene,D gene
TGCAGTGCTAGACTAGCGGGGCGCGCGAACACCGGGGAGCTGTTTTTT,CSARLAGRANTGELFF,.,TRBJ2-2,TRBV20-1,TRBD2
TGCAGTGCCATGACCGGGGCAGGAAACACCATATATTTT,CSAMTGAGNTIYF,.,TRBJ1-3,TRBV20-1,.
TGCAGTGCTAGACGTTGGACTAGAGGGGAGACCCAGTACTTC,CSARRWTRGETQYF,few,TRBJ2-5,TRBV20-1,TRBD2
TGTGCCAGCAGTCTCGGGACCCAAGTTAGCACAGATACGCAGTATTTT,CASSLGTQVSTDTQYF,few,TRBJ2-3,TRBV27,.
TGCAGTGCCGACGGCGCAGAACTAGCGGGACAAGAGACCCAGTACTTC,CSADGAELAGQETQYF,once,TRBJ2-5,TRBV20-1,TRBD2
TGTGCCAGCTCACCACAGGGAATGAACACTGAAGCTTTCTTT,CASSPQGMNTEAFF,many,TRBJ1-1,TRBV18,.
TGCGCCAGCAGCTCGGACGGTGACTCCTACAATGAGCAGTTCTTC,CASSSDGDSYNEQFF,many,TRBJ2-1,TRBV5-1,.
TGTGCCAGCTCACCACGACAGGGTGGGGCCAACGTCCTGACTTTC,CASSPRQGGANVLTF,many,TRBJ2-6,TRBV18,TRBD1
TGTGCCAGCAGCAAAGCATTACAAGACTACGAGCAGTACTTC,CASSKALQDYEQYF,once,TRBJ2-7,TRBV21-1,.
TGTGCCAGCCCAGGGGCAAGCTCCTACAATGAGCAGTTCTTC,CASPGASSYNEQFF,many,TRBJ2-1,TRBV6-1,.
TGCAGTGCTATCGACAGGGGGAGCGGGCGGGACAATGAGCAGTTCTTC,CSAIDRGSGRDNEQFF,many,TRBJ2-1,TRBV20-1,TRBD1
TGTGCCAGCAGCCTCCACTCAACGGGAGATCGGGCGCAGTATTTT,CASSLHSTGDRAQYF,.,TRBJ2-3,TRBV7-2,.
TGCGCCAGCAGCCTGCGGGACTTCCCGCATGGCTACACCTTC,CASSLRDFPHGYTF,.,TRBJ1-2,TRBV5-1,.
TGTGCCAGCAGTTACGTAGCCCCCGGGGAGCTGTTTTTT,CASSYVAPGELFF,.,TRBJ2-2,TRBV6-2/TRBV6-3,.
TGCAGTGCTAGAGCGCGGGGGCCCACAGATACGCAGTATTTT,CSARARGPTDTQYF,few,TRBJ2-3,TRBV20-1,.
TGTGCCAGCAGTTCGGCCGGTGACCCCTACGAGCAGTACTTC,CASSSAGDPYEQYF,.,TRBJ2-7,TRBV27,.
TGTGCCGGAGGGGCCGGGACAGGGGGCAACCAGCAGTTCTTC,CAGGAGTGGNQQFF,.,TRBJ2-1,TRBV28,TRBD1
TGTGCCAGCAGCTTAGCGGCGGCAGCCTACGAGCAGTACTTC,CASSLAAAAYEQYF,.,TRBJ2-7,TRBV7-2,.
TGTGCCAGCAGTCCACAGGGGGCTGCAGATACGCAGTATTTT,CASSPQGAADTQYF,.,TRBJ2-3,TRBV27,TRBD1
TGTGCCAGCAGCCTGGGACCTGCTGAAAAACTGTTTTTT,CASSLGPAEKLFF,many,TRBJ1-4,TRBV7-6,.
TGTGCCATCAGTGAGGACAGGGGGAACGAGCAGTACTTC,CAISEDRGNEQYF,many,TRBJ2-7,TRBV10-3,TRBD1
TGTGCCACCAGCAGACCGACTAGCGGGGGCACAGATACGCAGTATTTT,CATSRPTSGGTDTQYF,.,TRBJ2-3,TRBV15,TRBD2
TGCGCCAGCAGCCCTGGTGGCTACCAAGGGGAGACCCAGTACTTC,CASSPGGYQGETQYF,.,TRBJ2-5,TRBV5-1,.
TGTGCCAGCAGTTGGGGCTCCGGGGAGCTGTTTTTT,CASSWGSGELFF,.,TRBJ2-2,TRBV12-3/TRBV12-4,.
TGCGCCAGCAGCCTAATCCGGGACCGAACCTACGAGCAGTACTTC,CASSLIRDRTYEQYF,.,TRBJ2-7,TRBV5-1,.
TGTGCCAGCAGCTATGGGACACCGGGTGGACTAGCGGCCGAGACCCAGTACTTC,CASSYGTPGGLAAETQYF,.,TRBJ2-5,TRBV7-6,TRBD2
TGCAGTGCCAGAAGGGGGGCCAGGACAGATACGCAGTATTTT,CSARRGARTDTQYF,.,TRBJ2-3,TRBV20-1,.
TGTGCCAGCTCACCGCTCCAGGGGGCCCGGTCTACAGATACGCAGTATTTT,CASSPLQGARSTDTQYF,few,TRBJ2-3,TRBV18,TRBD1
TGTGCCATCAGTGAGACGATGTCGGGGGCCTACGAGCAGTACTTC,CAISETMSGAYEQYF,many,TRBJ2-7,TRBV10-3,.
TGCAGTGCCCCCGGGACTAGTGGTGAGCAGTTCTTC,CSAPGTSGEQFF,once,TRBJ2-1,TRBV20-1,TRBD2
TGTGCCAGCAGCGAACACACAGATACGCAGTATTTT,CASSEHTDTQYF,.,TRBJ2-3,TRBV11-2,.
TGTGCCAGCAGTTTATCGGGGGGGCTTTACACCGGGGAGCTGTTTTTT,CASSLSGGLYTGELFF,few,TRBJ2-2,TRBV27,.
TGTGCCAGCAGCCGACTGCAAAATGAGCAGTTCTTC,CASSRLQNEQFF,.,TRBJ2-1,TRBV5-5,.
TGTGCCAGCAGTTTATCCGGACAGGGACGGTACAATGAGCAGTTCTTC,CASSLSGQGRYNEQFF,.,TRBJ2-1,TRBV28,TRBD1
TGTGCCAGCAGCTTAAGGTGGACAGGTGTAAAAGAGACCCAGTACTTC,CASSLRWTGVKETQYF,.,TRBJ2-5,TRBV7-2,TRBD1
TGTGCCAGCAGCTCCGCCGGGACAACTCTTCTCGATCAGCCCCAGCATTTT,CASSSAGTTLLDQPQHF,.,TRBJ1-5,TRBV7-9,.
TGTGCCAGCAGTTTAGAACGGACAGGGGGGAACATTCAGTACTTC,CASSLERTGGNIQYF,few,TRBJ2-4,TRBV28,TRBD1
TGTGCCAGCAGTTTATCGGAGTTACAGCAAGAGACCCAGTACTTC,CASSLSELQQETQYF,.,TRBJ2-5,TRBV27,.
TGTGCCTGGAGACCACCACTAGCGGTCTCCTACAATGAGCAGTTCTTC,CAWRPPLAVSYNEQFF,.,TRBJ2-1,TRBV30,TRBD2
TGTGCCAGCAGTTTATGGGGGGATGGCTACACCTTC,CASSLWGDGYTF,.,TRBJ1-2,TRBV12-3/TRBV12-4,.
TGTGCCAGCAGCTTACACAGAGAAGAGACCCAGTACTTC,CASSLHREETQYF,once,TRBJ2-5,TRBV7-3,.
TGTGCCAGCAGCTTAGTTAGGGGCACCCACGAGCAGTACTTC,CASSLVRGTHEQYF,few,TRBJ2-7,TRBV7-2,.
TGTGCCAGCAGTCCGCCGGGCCCCGGGGCAGAGCAGTACTTC,CASSPPGPGAEQYF,few,TRBJ2-7,TRBV6-1,.
TGTGCCAGCAGTTCCACCGGATCGCAGTATTTT,CASSSTGSQYF,once,TRBJ2-3,TRBV27,.
TGTGCCAGCAGCCCAGTCGACAGGAAGAACACTGAAGCTTTCTTT,CASSPVDRKNTEAFF,once,TRBJ1-1,TRBV5-6,.
TGTGCCAGCAGCCCAGAGGAGGGATCCCAAGAGACCCAGTACTTC,CASSPEEGSQETQYF,few,TRBJ2-5,TRBV3-1,.
TGTGCCAGCAGTTTATCCGGGACAGGGGCCGGGACTGAAGCTTTCTTT,CASSLSGTGAGTEAFF,few,TRBJ1-1,TRBV27,TRBD1
TGCAGTGCTAGCCCCGGGACTAGCGGGATTCAGTACTTC,CSASPGTSGIQYF,.,TRBJ2-7,TRBV20-1,TRBD2
TGTGCCAGCAGCCCTGACAGGGGCCCTGGAGGGTTAAGGAACACTGAAGCTTTCTTT,CASSPDRGPGGLRNTEAFF,many,TRBJ1-1,TRBV14,TRBD1
TGTGCCAGCAGTTACTCAACAGCAAGGGAGCAGTACTTC,CASSYSTAREQYF,.,TRBJ2-7,TRBV6-5,.
TGCGCCAGCAGCCTGACTACTAGCGGGGGGCGAACCTACAATGAGCAGTTCTTC,CASSLTTSGGRTYNEQFF,.,TRBJ2-1,TRBV5-1,TRBD2
TGTGCCAGCAGTTTAGTACCAGGGGTGTCAGGTGAGCTCTACAATGAGCAGTTCTTC,CASSLVPGVSGELYNEQFF,many,TRBJ2-1,TRBV12-3/TRBV12-4,.
TGCGCCAGCAGCTTGGCTCTTGCGGGAGGCCTGGAGACCCAGTACTTC,CASSLALAGGLETQYF,many,TRBJ2-5,TRBV5-1,TRBD2
TGTGCCATCAGAGGCGTAGCTGGGGCCAACGTCCTGACTTTC,CAIRGVAGANVLTF,many,TRBJ2-6,TRBV10-3,.
TGTGCCAGCACCCCCGGCGGGAATTGGAGGGGTGAGCAGTTCTTC,CASTPGGNWRGEQFF,.,TRBJ2-1,TRBV3-1,.
TGTGCCAGCAGCTTCCAATCTAGCGGTCCAGGAGGAGATACGCAGTATTTT,CASSFQSSGPGGDTQYF,few,TRBJ2-3,TRBV7-2,TRBD2
TGTGCCAGCAGCACGGGACTCCACGAGGGGGAGCAGTACTTC,CASSTGLHEGEQYF,.,TRBJ2-7,TRBV12-3/TRBV12-4,.
TGTGCCAGCAGCAGCACTACAAGGGGCTCCTTTGAGGAGCAGTACTTC,CASSSTTRGSFEEQYF,.,TRBJ2-7,TRBV7-6,.
TGCGCCAGCAGCCAAGACCCGGGACAGGGCCCCCGCGAGCAGTACTTC,CASSQDPGQGPREQYF,few,TRBJ2-7,TRBV4-1,TRBD1